This T cell receptor (beta chain) comes out of a study of T-cell reconstitution after alpha-beta-depleted transplantation in children. Findings and caveats of the study: Surviving thymic progenitors and recipient T cells were the source of high TCRbeta diversity at day 60 in some patients. By about two months after transplant, alpha-beta T cells reportedly arose from several hundred graft clones that had expanded. At the one-year point after transplant, T-cell counts and TCRbeta diversity were found to come mostly from T cells that had been newly produced.

This clonotype was observed a few times. Antigen: not known. V lost 3 bases and J lost 8, with 11 bases in between. The CDR3 sequence is 13 residues long. Germline assignment: CDR1 MDHEN and CDR2 SYDVKM. A library of TCRbeta sequences, prepared with unique molecular identifiers, was generated. TCRdb used MiXCR to reprocess the PCR reads, holding one entry per CDR3 protein. The sample holds just over 950,000 distinct CDR3 sequences, about 31% seen once. The receptor's source is a boy under two years old who had a stem cell transplant for SCID, so the T cells may come from the graft donor. The sequencing used PBMCs, mostly from graft donor cells, collected 360 days after TCRalphabeta/CD19-depleted stem cell transplant. The chain joins TRBV28 to TRBJ2-1; D gene uncertain. CDR3 DNA sequence: TGTGCCAGCAGTTTTAATCGTATCGATGAGCAGTTCTTC. This gives the protein CASSFNRIDEQFF.